Following are 18 T cell receptor beta chains from one sample sequenced in a study of regulatory T cells in long-lasting Graves disease. The TCR beta library used iRepertoire HTBI primers with Arm-PCR amplification of CDR3. Via MiXCR, TCRdb re-called the multiplex PCR reads, giving one row per CDR3 protein. The data contain around 250,000 distinct CDR3 sequences, roughly 18% of them singletons. Time point of the sample: newly diagnosed GD, antithyroid drugs for less than 3 months. TCR sequences were obtained from RNA taken from PBMCs. Sequencing was performed on peripheral blood mononuclear cells (PBMCs), taken at new diagnosis, from a patient treated with antithyroid drugs. Every receptor here comes from a female donor with Graves disease.

This clonotype was counted at least ten times. J is TRBJ2-7 and V is TRBV19, with 7 bases that match TRBD2. With 6 bases clipped from V and 4 bases from J, the junction kept 9 bases outside the gene matches. This CDR3 spans 14 amino acids. Germline V gene data show CDR1 as LNHDA and CDR2 as SQIVND (reference sequence). CDR3 sequence reads: CASRAVGGNYEQYF. CDR3 nucleotides: TGTGCCAGTAGGGCAGTGGGAGGGAATTACGAGCAGTACTTC.

This clonotype was counted at least ten times. This rearrangement joins TRBV20-1 to TRBJ1-1; 7 bases agree with TRBD1. The CDR3 runs to 14 residues. The J segment lost 4 bases and the V segment lost 4 bases, leaving 9 bases of the junction unmatched. Per germline, CDR1 DFQATT and CDR2 SNEGSKA (reference sequence). DNA for the CDR3: TGCAGTGCTATCAAAGGGGGCGGCGGCACTGAAGCTTTCTTT. Residues: CSAIKGGGGTEAFF.

This clonotype was detected many times. The rearrangement links TRBV7-6 to TRBJ2-2, with D possibly TRBD2 on 6 matching bases. Trimming cost V 3 bases and J 2 bases, with 13 bases left between them. The germline V gene encodes CDR1 SGHVS and CDR2 FNYEAQ. The CDR3 has 16 residues. Here the CDR3 DNA reads TGTGCCAGCAGCTTGTCCCCGGGAGCAAACACCGGGGAGCTGTTTTTT. Translating it yields CASSLSPGANTGELFF.

This clonotype was observed many times. The chain recombines TRBV20-1 with TRBJ2-1, with D possibly being TRBD2 (5 bases). CDR3 size: 15 residues. Trimming shortened V by 3 bases and J by 7 bases, and 19 bases separated the two germline ends. Germline loops: CDR1 DFQATT, CDR2 SNEGSKA (reference sequence). As DNA, the CDR3 is TGCAGTGCTAGCCTCCTTTGGATCGGCGGGAATGAGCAGTTCTTC. Its protein is CSASLLWIGGNEQFF.

Ten or more counts support this clonotype. This chain uses TRBV3-1 with TRBJ2-1, with 10 bases matching TRBD2. The CDR3 contains 16 residues. J was trimmed by 8 bases and V by 1 base; bases with no gene match: 8. CDR1 and CDR2 from the germline V gene are LGHDT and YNNKEL (reference sequence). CDR3 amino acids: CASSQVRLAGAHEQFF. CDR3 nucleotide sequence: TGTGCCAGCAGCCAAGTCCGCCTAGCGGGAGCGCATGAGCAGTTCTTC.

Ten or more counts support this clonotype. V and J are TRBV11-3 and TRBJ1-3, with D uncertain. The V and J ends lost 5 bases and 2 bases respectively, with 7 bases between them. In germline, CDR1 is SGHNT, CDR2 YENEEA. This CDR3 is 13 amino acids long. The CDR3 here is CASSPGPGNTIYF. The DNA for the CDR3 is TGTGCCAGCAGCCCAGGCCCTGGAAACACCATATATTTT.

This clonotype was found many times. The chain carries TRBV6-2 or TRBV6-3 and TRBJ2-2; 7 bases fit TRBD1. CDR1 and CDR2 (germline): MNHEY, SVGEGT. The CDR3 runs 17 residues. V dropped 6 bases and J dropped 0; count of bases not matched to a gene: 10. Here the CDR3 reads CASRPDRDPANTGELFF. CDR3 in DNA: TGTGCCAGCAGACCCGACAGGGACCCCGCGAACACCGGGGAGCTGTTTTTT.

Comments on this clonotype: A much larger clone sits a single nucleotide away, making a read error possible. This chain links TRBV7-3 with TRBJ2-7; D is unresolved. V lost 1 base and J 7 bases, leaving 20 bases between the germline ends. CDR1 is SGHTA, CDR2 FQGTGA, per germline. This CDR3 is 16 amino acids long. The CDR3 bases are TGTGCCAGCAGCTTAATGGCCCACAGCTCCTACAATGAGCAGTACTTC. As protein: CASSLMAHSSYNEQYF.

This clonotype was seen repeatedly, ten times or more. A read error may account for a junction end that differs from germline. The chain couples TRBV2 to TRBJ1-2; D is undetermined. CDR1 and CDR2 from the germline V gene are SNHLY and FYNNEI. There are 10 residues in the CDR3. This chain's CDR3 is CASSAGTPGF. In DNA form, the CDR3 reads TGTGCCAGCAGCGCTGGTACTCCCGGCTTC.

This clonotype was counted ten times or more. The chain employs TRBV19 and TRBJ1-2; D remains unclear. V lost 4 bases to trimming and J lost 4 bases, with 19 bases between them. The CDR3 runs 16 residues. Germline CDR1 LNHDA, CDR2 SQIVND (reference sequence). The CDR3 spells CASSNTALQSSYGYTF. The CDR3, as DNA: TGTGCCAGTAGTAATACCGCCCTCCAAAGTTCCTATGGCTACACCTTC.

In its sample, this clonotype was seen many times. This chain links TRBV5-5 with TRBJ2-2; TRBD2 matches at 13 bases. V was pared by 4 bases and J by 4 bases, with 7 bases of the junction left unmatched. Germline V gives CDR1 SGHKS, CDR2 YYEKEE (reference sequence). The CDR3 spans 17 residues. The CDR3: CASSRTSGSGPTGELFF. The CDR3, as DNA: TGTGCCAGCAGCAGGACTAGCGGGAGCGGGCCCACCGGGGAGCTGTTTTTT.

This clonotype was counted at least ten times. This may come from a read error, since a much larger clone is one base off. The gene calls are TRBV28 and TRBJ2-2; 8 bases match TRBD2. The CDR3 length is 18 residues. Germline values: CDR1 MDHEN, CDR2 SYDVKM. CDR3 in amino acids: CACSSPLGSGANTGELFF. The CDR3 DNA reads TGTGCCTGCAGTTCCCCCTTAGGTAGCGGGGCAAACACCGGGGAGCTGTTTTTT.

This clonotype was counted a few times. Just one base apart from a much larger clone, this may be a read error. This sequence joins TRBV25-1 and TRBJ2-1; no definite D call. V shed 7 bases and J shed 9 bases, with 16 bases lying between them. The CDR3 extends over 13 amino acids. Per the germline V gene, CDR1 is MGHDK and CDR2 is SYGVNS. Written as DNA, the CDR3 is TGTGCCAGCACTCCAGCGCTCGTCAGTGAGCAGTTCTTC. It is translated as CASTPALVSEQFF. Looking up the rest from reference TRBV25-1 and TRBJ2-1 gives the full variable domain: EADIYQTPRYLVIGTGKKITLECSQTMGHDKMYWYQQDPGMELHLIHYSYGVNSTEKGDLSSESTVSRIRTEHFPLTLESARPSHTSQYLCASTPALVSEQFFGPGTRLTVL.

The sample holds many counts of this clonotype. The V gene is TRBV12-3 or TRBV12-4, the J gene TRBJ2-2; 8 bases are a match to TRBD1. CDR3 length: 15 amino acids. J lost 6 bases, V lost 6 bases, and 9 bases had no gene match. The CDR3 protein is CASSLSQGAAGELFF. DNA of the CDR3: TGTGCCAGCAGCCTTTCCCAGGGGGCGGCCGGGGAGCTGTTTTTT.

A few counts support this clonotype. The chain combines TRBV9 with TRBJ1-2; 7 nucleotides match TRBD1. Germline V gives CDR1 SGDLS, CDR2 YYNGEE. The CDR3 is made up of 15 amino acids. Trimming at V came to 4 bases and at J to 1 base, leaving 7 bases not matched to a gene. Here the CDR3 DNA reads TGTGCCAGCAGCCCAGACGGGACAGTTAACTATGGCTACACCTTC. It yields the protein CASSPDGTVNYGYTF.

Regarding this clonotype: This may come from a read error, since a much larger clone is one base off. This chain joins TRBV2 and TRBJ1-1, with a possible D match to TRBD1 (5 bases). V lost 8 bases and J 3 bases, leaving 13 bases between the germline ends. The CDR3 spans 13 residues. In germline, CDR1 is SNHLY, CDR2 FYNNEI. The CDR3 DNA follows: TGTGCCAGCGCCTCTGGCAGGGACACTGAAGCTTTCTTT. This sequence encodes CASASGRDTEAFF.

This clonotype was counted many times. V is TRBV4-1 and J is TRBJ1-1; D is possibly TRBD1 (6 bases). CDR1 is MGHRA and CDR2 is YSYEKL in the germline V gene. Trimming stripped 10 bases from V and 6 bases from J, with 21 bases between. This CDR3 is built from 14 residues. The CDR3 sequence is CATKQTPGAAEAFF. In DNA, the CDR3 is TGCGCCACCAAGCAAACCCCAGGGGCCGCTGAAGCTTTCTTT.

This clonotype was seen more than once but under ten times. This sequence joins TRBV9 and TRBJ2-5; tentatively, D is TRBD1 (6 bases). V lost 3 bases and J 3 bases, leaving 15 bases between the germline ends. The CDR3 contains 15 residues. Germline CDR1 reads SGDLS; CDR2 reads YYNGEE. The CDR3 DNA reads TGTGCCAGCAGCGGCCGGCAGGGGACCAAAGAGACCCAGTACTTC. Translated: CASSGRQGTKETQYF.